Described below is a single T cell receptor (beta chain) sequence and its context. The antigen remains unidentified. Investigators reverse transcribed all isolated RNA, so they sequenced expressed TCRB transcripts. Some clones are missing from TCRdb's copy, which holds only in-frame ones; the method was immunoSEQ multiplex PCR. The sample contains around 44,000 clones, around 71% of which appear only once. These data come from a study of beta chain features in type 1 diabetes. Study conclusions and caveats: Shortening that was moderate but significant affected the TCRB CDR3s of Type 1 diabetes patients in all four CD4+ subsets.

CDR1 is MNHEY, CDR2 SMNVEV, per germline (reference sequence). The trim removed 5 bases at V and 6 bases at J, leaving 3 bases unmatched. The CDR3 is 13 amino acids. Post-sort purity exceeded 95% for all sorted populations. This TCR came from a young woman with type 1 diabetes. Sample: Tregs from blood. The chain carries TRBV27 and TRBJ2-4, with 8 bases lining up with TRBD1. CDR3 residues: CASSRGQGNIQYF. As DNA, the CDR3 is TGTGCCAGCAGTCGAGGACAGGGAAACATTCAGTACTTC.